This TCR beta chain is drawn from a study of blood T cells in healthy people across ages. A remark on this clonotype: Its antigen is not identified.

The CDR3 has 16 amino acids. V lost 3 bases, J lost 4 bases, and 7 bases stayed unmatched. Germline CDR1 and CDR2: MGHRA and YSYEKL. The use of a sample-barcoded 5' primer and a J-beta primer mix characterized a second PCR of roughly 7 to 12 cycles. TCRdb passed the 5' RACE reads through MiXCR, listing each CDR3 protein once. Of under 1,000,000 distinct CDR3 sequences listed, around 45% are singletons. Findings and limits, study-wide: Calculation of diversity from one million T cells yielded estimates considered to be underestimates.

This sequence was found in a man at least 80 years old in good health. What was sequenced was blood. The chain joins TRBV4-1 to TRBJ2-1, with 9 bases lining up with TRBD2. CDR3 amino acids: CASSHVGAGGYNEQFF. The CDR3 bases are TGCGCCAGCAGCCACGTTGGTGCGGGAGGGTACAATGAGCAGTTCTTC.